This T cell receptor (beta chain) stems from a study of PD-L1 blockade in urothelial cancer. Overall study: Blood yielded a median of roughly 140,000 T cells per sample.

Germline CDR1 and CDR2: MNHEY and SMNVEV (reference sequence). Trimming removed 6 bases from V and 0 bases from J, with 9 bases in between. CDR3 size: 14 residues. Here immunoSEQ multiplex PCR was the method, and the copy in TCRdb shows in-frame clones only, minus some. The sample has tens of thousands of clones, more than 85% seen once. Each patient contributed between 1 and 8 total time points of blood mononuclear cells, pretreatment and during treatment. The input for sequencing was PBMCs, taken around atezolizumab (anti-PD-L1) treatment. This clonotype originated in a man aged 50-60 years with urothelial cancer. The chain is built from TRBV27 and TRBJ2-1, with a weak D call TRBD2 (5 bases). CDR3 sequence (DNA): TGTGCCAGCAGCCACGGACTCTCCTACAATGAGCAGTTCTTC. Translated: CASSHGLSYNEQFF.